The 6 T cell receptor beta chains presented below share a single source sample, sequenced in a study of shared clonotypes between healthy human individuals. Data came from immunoSEQ multiplex PCR; TCRdb stores just in-frame clones and leaves some out. The repertoire consists of approximately 1.4 million clones, with 95% to 99% occurring once and the leading ten covering 0.4% to 0.45%. Sequenced material: naive CD4+ T cells sorted from blood. Subset in this sample: CD45RA+ positively selected. The receptor source for this set is a man aged 25-45 years in good health.

V gene TRBV6-1 combines with J gene TRBJ2-3; TRBD1 is a possible D gene (5 bases). The CDR3 has 16 amino acids. Per the germline V gene, CDR1 is MNHNS and CDR2 is SASEGT. V lost 4 bases, J lost 8 bases, and 22 bases lay in between. CDR3 bases: TGTGCCAGCAGTGGAAAAACCACAAGGGGCCAGGGTACGCAGTATTTT. It specifies CASSGKTTRGQGTQYF.

This chain uses TRBV28 with TRBJ2-6; TRBD1 matches 7 bases. The trim removed 0 bases at V and 4 bases at J, leaving 12 bases unmatched. This CDR3 is built from 19 residues. In germline, CDR1 is MDHEN, CDR2 SYDVKM. The CDR3 spells CASSLWGPGGFSGANVLTF. The CDR3 DNA reads as TGTGCCAGCAGTTTATGGGGGCCAGGGGGATTTTCAGGGGCCAACGTCCTGACTTTC.

The V and J genes are TRBV5-4 and TRBJ2-7; 9 nucleotides align to TRBD2. The CDR3 extends over 16 amino acids. Germline V CDR1 and CDR2: SGHNT, YYREEE (reference sequence). The V gene end was trimmed by 3 bases and the J gene end by 7 bases; junction bases not matched to a gene: 14. The CDR3 DNA follows: TGTGCCAGCAGCTCATCACCGGGACTAGCCCGGGGGGAGCAGTACTTC. Translation: CASSSSPGLARGEQYF.

The chain is built from TRBV7-2 and TRBJ2-1; no clear D. The germline V and J ends were trimmed by 1 base and 3 bases, with 10 bases remaining between them. The CDR3 has 15 amino acids. The germline V gene encodes CDR1 SGHTA and CDR2 FQGNSA. The CDR3 DNA reads as TGTGCCAGCAGCTTAGGACATCCGAACTACAATGAGCAGTTCTTC. Amino acids: CASSLGHPNYNEQFF.

This chain joins TRBV18 and TRBJ2-3, with a weak D call TRBD1 (6 bases). Trimming left V 4 bases short and J 1 base short, with 9 bases between. The germline V gene encodes CDR1 KGHSH and CDR2 LQKENI. CDR3 length: 14 amino acids. The DNA for the CDR3 is TGTGCCAGCTCACAGACAGGCCGCACAGATACGCAGTATTTT. It yields the protein CASSQTGRTDTQYF.

This chain connects TRBV2 to TRBJ2-3, with D possibly matching TRBD1 (5 bases). Germline loops: CDR1 SNHLY, CDR2 FYNNEI. The V end was cut by 3 bases, the J end by 1 base, with 8 bases between. The CDR3 spans 14 residues. The DNA of the CDR3 is TGTGCCAGCAGTGAGGTCAGGGGCACAGATACGCAGTATTTT. Translated, it gives CASSEVRGTDTQYF.